The 31 T cell receptor beta chains below come from one sample, sequenced in a study of T cell responses to AZD1222 COVID-19 vaccine. Here immunoSEQ multiplex PCR was the method, and the copy in TCRdb shows in-frame clones only, minus some. The data hold around 150,000 clones, with around 90% observed a single time. Sequenced material: peripheral blood, taken on day 0 of AZD1222 vaccination. The source is an adult in good health.

V is TRBV29-1 and J is TRBJ1-3; 7 bases map to TRBD1. Trimming at V came to 6 bases and at J to 1 base, leaving 3 bases not matched to a gene. Per germline, CDR1 SQVTM and CDR2 ANQGSEA. This CDR3 has 13 residues. The CDR3 spells CSVIQGSGNTIYF. CDR3 coding DNA: TGCAGCGTCATACAGGGGTCTGGAAACACCATATATTTT. The full variable domain, completed using reference TRBV29-1 and TRBJ1-3, is SAVISQKPSRDICQRGTSLTIQCQVDSQVTMMFWYRQQPGQSLTLIATANQGSEATYESGFVIDKFPISRPNLTFSTLTVSNMSPEDSSIYLCSVIQGSGNTIYFGEGSWLTVV.

The V call is TRBV2, the J call TRBJ1-5; D ambiguous. Germline CDR1 and CDR2: SNHLY and FYNNEI. The CDR3 length is 16 residues. Trimming cost V 1 base and J 2 bases, with 12 bases left between them. CDR3 in amino acids: CASSEVSRRGNQPQHF. For the CDR3, the DNA is TGTGCCAGCAGTGAAGTTTCTCGCCGCGGCAATCAGCCCCAGCATTTT.

V and J are TRBV18 and TRBJ1-1, with D hard to call. Trimming stripped 4 bases from V and 5 bases from J, with 14 bases between. CDR3 length equals 14 residues. Germline CDR1 and CDR2: KGHSH and LQKENI. CDR3 sequence reads: CASSQNTPRTEAFF. The CDR3, as DNA: TGTGCCAGCTCACAAAATACCCCTAGGACTGAAGCTTTCTTT.

This chain links TRBV18 with TRBJ2-4, with TRBD2 as a possible D gene (5 bases). Trimming stripped 5 bases from V and 9 bases from J, with 20 bases between. The length of the CDR3 is 15 residues. CDR1 is KGHSH and CDR2 is LQKENI in the germline V gene. The CDR3 nucleotides are TGTGCCAGCTCAGCGGGTGACCACCCCTTCGGCATTCAGTACTTC. Residues: CASSAGDHPFGIQYF.

J is TRBJ1-3 and V is TRBV28; the D is unclear. V was trimmed by 7 bases and J by 3 bases, leaving 16 bases between them. The CDR3 extends over 15 amino acids. CDR1 and CDR2 (germline): MDHEN, SYDVKM. This CDR3 reads CASNPVTGYGNTIYF. The CDR3 DNA reads TGTGCCAGCAACCCTGTAACGGGGTATGGAAACACCATATATTTT.

The chain links TRBV6-1 to TRBJ1-6, with D possibly being TRBD1 (5 bases). The CDR3 covers 15 residues. Trimming left V 3 bases short and J 6 bases short, with 12 bases between. The germline V gene encodes CDR1 MNHNS and CDR2 SASEGT. CDR3 sequence (DNA): TGTGCCAGCAGTGATAGGGACGGCTTTAATTCACCCCTCCACTTT. Encoded protein: CASSDRDGFNSPLHF.

The CDR3 loop is CASSQGQRNYGYTF. The CDR3 DNA reads as TGTGCCAGCAGCCAGGGACAGAGGAACTATGGCTACACCTTC. The J gene is TRBJ1-2, the V gene TRBV6-5, with TRBD1 matching over 7 bases. Unmatched junction bases numbered 6, after V lost 6 bases and J lost 2 bases. CDR3 length equals 14 residues. Germline V CDR1 and CDR2: MNHEY, SVGAGI.

The gene calls are TRBV7-9 and TRBJ1-3; D gene unclear. V dropped 4 bases and J dropped 1 base, with 17 bases sitting between them. CDR3 length: 17 residues. Germline V gives CDR1 SEHNR, CDR2 FQNEAQ (reference sequence). The CDR3 region is CASSSRDPPRSGNTIYF. CDR3 nucleotides: TGTGCCAGCAGCTCCCGTGACCCGCCTAGATCTGGAAACACCATATATTTT.

This chain joins TRBV9 and TRBJ2-6; 7 bases align to TRBD1. Germline lookup yields CDR1 SGDLS and CDR2 YYNGEE. The CDR3 length is 18 residues. The J segment lost 0 bases and the V segment lost 0 bases, leaving 6 bases of the junction unmatched. The CDR3 nucleotides read TGTGCCAGCAGCGTAGGGACAGGTTCCAGCTCTGGGGCCAACGTCCTGACTTTC. This codes for CASSVGTGSSSGANVLTF. Together with reference TRBV9 and TRBJ2-6, the CDR3 gives the full variable domain: DSGVTQTPKHLITATGQRVTLRCSPRSGDLSVYWYQQSLDQGLQFLIQYYNGEERAKGNILERFSAQQFPDLHSELNLSSLELGDSALYFCASSVGTGSSSGANVLTFGAGSRLTVL.

In the case of this clone: This sample includes further DNA sequences coding for the same CDR3. This sequence joins TRBV20-1 and TRBJ1-1, with unresolved D. Per the germline V gene, CDR1 is DFQATT and CDR2 is SNEGSKA (reference sequence). The CDR3 is 12 residues long. Trimming stripped 3 bases from V and 0 bases from J, with 5 bases between. The CDR3: CSASRLNTEAFF. CDR3 bases: TGCAGTGCTAGTAGGCTGAACACTGAAGCTTTCTTT.

The J gene is TRBJ1-1, the V gene TRBV5-4; the D gene is possibly TRBD1 (6 bases). Germline V gives CDR1 SGHNT, CDR2 YYREEE (reference sequence). Trimming took off 0 bases at V and 6 bases at J, with 9 bases between the two ends. CDR3 size: 13 residues. The CDR3 sequence is CASSLDGGPEAFF. DNA of the CDR3: TGTGCCAGCAGCTTGGACGGGGGCCCTGAAGCTTTCTTT.

The V call is TRBV5-1, the J call TRBJ1-1; D is unresolved. The CDR3 covers 14 residues. V was shortened by 0 bases and J by 1 base, with 7 bases between the two germline ends. CDR1 and CDR2 from the germline V gene are SGHRS and YFSETQ. The CDR3 nucleotides read TGCGCCAGCAGCTTGGCCTCGCCGAACACTGAAGCTTTCTTT. Translated: CASSLASPNTEAFF. Full variable domain (rest looked up from reference TRBV5-1 and TRBJ1-1): KAGVTQTPRYLIKTRGQQVTLSCSPISGHRSVSWYQQTPGQGLQFLFEYFSETQRNKGNFPGRFSGRQFSNSRSEMNVSTLELGDSALYLCASSLASPNTEAFFGQGTRLTVV.

The rearrangement links TRBV5-1 to TRBJ1-5; TRBD1 aligns across 7 bases. The germline CDR1 and CDR2 sequences are SGHRS and YFSETQ. This CDR3 is 15 amino acids long. Trimming removed 0 bases from V and 2 bases from J; junction bases left unmatched: 2. For the CDR3, the DNA is TGCGCCAGCAGCTTGGAAGGACAGGGCAATCAGCCCCAGCATTTT. Its translation is CASSLEGQGNQPQHF. Filled out from reference TRBV5-1 and TRBJ1-5, the complete variable domain reads KAGVTQTPRYLIKTRGQQVTLSCSPISGHRSVSWYQQTPGQGLQFLFEYFSETQRNKGNFPGRFSGRQFSNSRSEMNVSTLELGDSALYLCASSLEGQGNQPQHFGDGTRLSIL.

The genes are TRBV5-1 and TRBJ2-7; the D is unclear. The CDR3 has 15 amino acids. CDR1 is SGHRS and CDR2 is YFSETQ in the germline V gene. Trimming cost V 4 bases and J 0 bases, with 14 bases left between them. DNA of the CDR3: TGCGCCAGCAGCCGAGGTGGTATATACTCCTACGAGCAGTACTTC. Translating gives CASSRGGIYSYEQYF.

The genes are TRBV5-6 and TRBJ1-1; maybe TRBD1 (5 bases). V lost 5 bases, J lost 8 bases, and 10 bases lay in between. This CDR3 region has 11 residues. Per the germline V gene, CDR1 is SGHDT and CDR2 is YYEEEE. The CDR3 loop reads CASRRQGEAFF. DNA for the CDR3: TGTGCCAGCAGACGTCAGGGCGAAGCTTTCTTT.

V is TRBV2 and J is TRBJ1-4; 7 bases align to TRBD1. Germline values: CDR1 SNHLY, CDR2 FYNNEI. With V trimmed by 8 bases and J by 5 bases, 14 bases remained unmatched. This CDR3 has 16 amino acids. This CDR3 reads CASQTQGVWNNEKLFF. CDR3 sequence (DNA): TGTGCCAGCCAGACTCAGGGGGTCTGGAACAATGAAAAACTGTTTTTT.

The rearrangement joins TRBV6-2 or TRBV6-3 to TRBJ1-1; unclear D gene. Germline CDR1 MNHEY, CDR2 SVGEGT. The V end was cut by 0 bases, the J end by 10 bases, with 15 bases between. The CDR3 is made up of 14 amino acids. The CDR3 spells CASSYSRKLVGAFF. CDR3 nucleotides: TGTGCCAGCAGTTACTCCCGAAAATTAGTAGGAGCTTTCTTT.

The gene calls are TRBV2 and TRBJ1-5; 9 positions agree with TRBD1. The junction had 5 bases not matched to a gene; V was cut back by 7 bases and J by 4 bases. The CDR3 is made up of 14 amino acids. CDR1 and CDR2 (germline): SNHLY, FYNNEI. The CDR3 reads CASKKGQGNQPQHF. CDR3 sequence (DNA): TGTGCCAGCAAAAAGGGACAGGGAAATCAGCCCCAGCATTTT.

The chain uses TRBV11-3 and TRBJ1-6, with a weak D call TRBD1 (5 bases). Per germline, CDR1 SGHNT and CDR2 YENEEA. The V gene lost 1 base and the J gene lost 10 bases, with 11 bases spanning the gap. The CDR3 loop spans 14 amino acids. CDR3 sequence (DNA): TGTGCCAGCAGCTTAGGAGGGACGGGATCACCCCTCCACTTT. Encoded protein: CASSLGGTGSPLHF.

The rearrangement joins TRBV12-3 or TRBV12-4 to TRBJ1-1; possible D gene TRBD1, 5 bases. Trimming left V 2 bases short and J 5 bases short, with 9 bases between. There are 13 residues in the CDR3. CDR3 sequence reads: CASSLRGGTEAFF. Written as DNA, the CDR3 is TGTGCCAGCAGTTTACGTGGGGGAACTGAAGCTTTCTTT.

This clone is a singleton in its sample. The chain has TRBV18 and TRBJ1-5; D perhaps matches TRBD1 (5 bases). Per the germline V gene, CDR1 is KGHSH and CDR2 is LQKENI. Between the trimmed V and J ends, which lost 4 bases and 4 bases, there was a span of 5 bases. The CDR3 is 12 residues long. Here the CDR3 reads CASSQGNQPQHF. The CDR3, as DNA: TGTGCCAGCTCACAGGGGAATCAGCCCCAGCATTTT. The whole variable domain, filled in from reference TRBV18 and TRBJ1-5, reads NAGVMQNPRHLVRRRGQEARLRCSPMKGHSHVYWYRQLPEEGLKFMVYLQKENIIDESGMPKERFSAEFPKEGPSILRIQQVVRGDSAAYFCASSQGNQPQHFGDGTRLSIL.

V and J are TRBV7-2 and TRBJ1-4; no clear D gene. V lost 0 bases and J 8 bases, leaving 10 bases between the germline ends. From germline, CDR1 is SGHTA and CDR2 FQGNSA. The CDR3 extends over 14 amino acids. The CDR3 DNA follows: TGTGCCAGCAGCTTAGCGACCTTAGGGGAAAAACTGTTTTTT. Residues: CASSLATLGEKLFF.

The V call is TRBV5-1, the J call TRBJ2-5; D may match TRBD1 or TRBD2 (6 bases each). Trimming took off 0 bases at V and 4 bases at J, with 13 bases between the two ends. Germline CDR1 and CDR2: SGHRS and YFSETQ. The CDR3 runs to 15 residues. This chain's CDR3 is CASSLGTGGGETQYF. CDR3 nucleotide sequence: TGCGCCAGCAGCTTGGGGACCGGAGGGGGAGAGACCCAGTACTTC.

The V gene is TRBV5-4, the J gene TRBJ1-2, with D possibly being TRBD1 (5 bases). This CDR3 is 13 amino acids long. The V and J ends lost 4 bases and 5 bases respectively, with 12 bases between them. Germline V CDR1 and CDR2: SGHNT, YYREEE (reference sequence). This chain's CDR3 is CASSVDGGYGYTF. In DNA, the CDR3 is TGTGCCAGCAGCGTTGACGGGGGGTATGGCTACACCTTC.

This chain connects TRBV19 to TRBJ2-3, with TRBD2 matching over 7 bases. The J segment lost 5 bases and the V segment lost 1 base, leaving 3 bases of the junction unmatched. The CDR3 is 14 residues long. The V gene's germline CDR1 is LNHDA and CDR2 SQIVND (reference sequence). CDR3 in DNA: TGTGCCAGTAGTATAGGCGGGAGCCTAGATACGCAGTATTTT. It translates to CASSIGGSLDTQYF.

This clone was seen a handful of times. The chain is built from TRBV3-1 (or the pseudogene TRBV3-2) and TRBJ1-2, with D hard to call. CDR1 is LGHDT, CDR2 YNNKEL, per germline (reference sequence). The V gene lost 0 bases and the J gene lost 4 bases, with 9 bases spanning the gap. This CDR3 comprises 14 residues. The CDR3 loop reads CASSQDRAVYGYTF. CDR3 nucleotide sequence: TGTGCCAGCAGCCAAGATCGGGCCGTCTATGGCTACACCTTC.

The chain is built from TRBV6-1 and TRBJ1-2; D gene unclear. The CDR3 spans 12 residues. V gave up 3 bases and J gave up 8 bases, with 10 bases separating them. The germline V gene has CDR1 MNHNS and CDR2 SASEGT. DNA for the CDR3: TGTGCCAGCAGTGAGGCGGGCGGGGGCTACACCTTC. Its protein is CASSEAGGGYTF.

The chain has TRBV10-3 and TRBJ1-2, with D possibly TRBD1 on 5 matching bases. V was shortened by 11 bases and J by 2 bases, with 12 bases between the two germline ends. Per germline, CDR1 ENHRY and CDR2 SYGVKD. CDR3 length: 12 residues. In DNA form, the CDR3 reads TGTGCCTCAGGGTTTATAAACTATGGCTACACCTTC. As protein: CASGFINYGYTF.

The chain combines TRBV5-8 with TRBJ1-2, with TRBD1 matching 8 bases. With V trimmed by 2 bases and J by 7 bases, 4 bases remained unmatched. The CDR3 totals 13 residues. CDR1 and CDR2 (germline): SGHTS, YDEGEE. Here the CDR3 DNA reads TGTGCCAGCAGCTTTTCCAGGGGGCTTGGCTACACCTTC. Translation: CASSFSRGLGYTF. The full variable domain, completed using reference TRBV5-8 and TRBJ1-2, is EAGVTQSPTHLIKTRGQQATLRCSPISGHTSVYWYQQALGLGLQFLLWYDEGEERNRGNFPPRFSGRQFPNYSSELNVNALELEDSALYLCASSFSRGLGYTFGSGTRLTVV.

V and J are TRBV28 and TRBJ2-1; unclear D gene. Trimming removed 6 bases at V and 15 bases at J, with 18 bases between. This CDR3 comprises 12 residues. Germline V lookup: CDR1 MDHEN, CDR2 SYDVKM. Written as DNA, the CDR3 is TGTGCCAGCAGGGAATCCGACCTGGGGTGGTTCTTC. Translation: CASRESDLGWFF.

V is TRBV19 and J is TRBJ2-1, with 7 positions matching TRBD2. CDR3 length equals 16 residues. The trim removed 2 bases at V and 0 bases at J, leaving 4 bases unmatched. CDR1 and CDR2 from the germline V gene are LNHDA and SQIVND (reference sequence). The chain's CDR3 is CASSISGTSSYNEQFF. Written as DNA, the CDR3 is TGTGCCAGTAGTATAAGCGGGACGAGCTCCTACAATGAGCAGTTCTTC.